One and the same sample provided the 26 T cell receptor beta chains below, sequenced in a study of blood T cell repertoires in COVID-19. Sequencing used immunoSEQ multiplex PCR; TCRdb keeps in-frame clones, though not all of them. The repertoire holds 120,000 or so clones, with roughly 87% as singletons. Sequenced input: peripheral blood. The source is a human donor in a cohort sampled during active COVID-19.

The chain is built from TRBV11-2 and TRBJ1-6; 9 nucleotides agree with TRBD1. Germline V lookup: CDR1 SGHAT, CDR2 FQNNGV. The trim removed 5 bases at V and 7 bases at J, leaving 3 bases unmatched. The CDR3 is 14 amino acids. The CDR3 DNA reads TGTGCCAGCAGCACCGGGACAGGGAATTCACCCCTCCACTTT. This sequence encodes CASSTGTGNSPLHF.

About this clone: The sample holds other DNA sequences that translate to the same CDR3. The chain uses TRBV5-4 and TRBJ2-7; 9 bases match TRBD1. CDR1 SGHNT and CDR2 YYREEE come from the germline V gene (reference sequence). With 0 bases clipped from V and 3 bases from J, the junction kept 4 bases outside the gene matches. This CDR3 is built from 15 residues. In nucleotides, the CDR3 is TGTGCCAGCAGCTTGGCTGGGACAGGGAGCTACGAGCAGTACTTC. Protein sequence: CASSLAGTGSYEQYF.

The chain joins TRBV10-3 to TRBJ1-4; D ambiguous. From germline, CDR1 is ENHRY and CDR2 SYGVKD. This CDR3 comprises 16 residues. The ends were cut back, 5 bases at V and 7 bases at J, with 20 bases in the middle. The CDR3 nucleotides read TGTGCCATCAGTCAGACCCGGGAACCAAGAGGTGAAAAACTGTTTTTT. As protein: CAISQTREPRGEKLFF.

The chain uses TRBV7-2 and TRBJ1-2; no reliable D call. V was clipped by 1 base and J by 0 bases, with 18 bases between them. The germline gives CDR1 SGHTA, CDR2 FQGNSA. This CDR3 contains 18 residues. The CDR3 loop is CASSLGVNSRNSNYGYTF. The CDR3 DNA reads TGTGCCAGCAGCTTAGGCGTAAACAGTCGGAACTCTAACTATGGCTACACCTTC.

J is TRBJ1-4 and V is TRBV3-1 (or the pseudogene TRBV3-2); 7 bases agree with TRBD1. V shed 4 bases and J 0 bases; nucleotides not matched to a gene: 2. The CDR3 loop spans 15 amino acids. Germline CDR1 reads LGHDT; CDR2 reads YNNKEL (reference sequence). The CDR3 bases are TGTGCCAGCAGCCGGGACAGCACAACTAATGAAAAACTGTTTTTT. It is translated as CASSRDSTTNEKLFF.

V usage is TRBV4-2 and J usage is TRBJ1-3; tentatively, D is TRBD1 (5 bases). The length of the CDR3 is 16 residues. V was shortened by 4 bases and J by 3 bases, with 16 bases between the two germline ends. CDR1 and CDR2 (germline): LGHNA, YNFKEQ. The CDR3 loop is CASSPGGGLGGNTIYF. The CDR3 DNA reads TGTGCCAGCAGCCCCGGGGGAGGTCTAGGTGGAAACACCATATATTTT.

This clone is a singleton in its sample. The rearrangement uses TRBV9 and TRBJ2-2, with D maybe TRBD2 (7 bases). CDR1 and CDR2 (germline): SGDLS, YYNGEE. V lost 0 bases to trimming and J lost 6 bases, with 9 bases between them. This CDR3 has 14 residues. CDR3 sequence: CASSVGGGPGELFF. CDR3 bases: TGTGCCAGCAGCGTAGGGGGGGGCCCCGGGGAGCTGTTTTTT.

This clone was counted once. The chain joins TRBV6-4 to TRBJ1-5, with 9 bases fitting TRBD1. V gave up 4 bases and J gave up 7 bases; unmatched junction bases: 17. CDR3 length equals 18 residues. Germline V gives CDR1 MRHNA, CDR2 SNTAGT. CDR3 coding DNA: TGTGCCAGCAGTGGACACCGGGACAGGGTCTGTTGGGTACAGCCCCAGCATTTT. The encoded protein is CASSGHRDRVCWVQPQHF.

This clone was found a few times. The V and J genes are TRBV27 and TRBJ1-2, with 7 bases fitting TRBD1. J lost 5 bases, V lost 5 bases, and 8 bases had no gene match. From germline, CDR1 is MNHEY and CDR2 SMNVEV (reference sequence). This CDR3 is 14 amino acids long. The CDR3 region has the DNA TGTGCCAGCAGTATTCGCCCAGGGGGTTATGGCTACACCTTC. Residues: CASSIRPGGYGYTF.

Here the CDR3 DNA reads TGTGCCAGCAGGACCGACAGGGCGGGTGTGTATGAGCAGTACTTC. Translated: CASRTDRAGVYEQYF. V is TRBV5-6 and J is TRBJ2-7; 7 positions agree with TRBD1. The CDR3 runs to 15 residues. V was clipped by 5 bases and J by 7 bases; unmatched bases: 15. Per germline, CDR1 SGHDT and CDR2 YYEEEE.

V gene TRBV10-3 combines with J gene TRBJ2-3; 11 bases are a match to TRBD2. The CDR3 is made up of 15 amino acids. Germline trimming cut 6 bases from V and 2 bases from J; bases unmatched to any gene: 4. Germline lookup yields CDR1 ENHRY and CDR2 SYGVKD. The DNA of the CDR3 is TGTGCCATCAGACCTAGCGGGGGGTACACAGATACGCAGTATTTT. Amino acids: CAIRPSGGYTDTQYF.

The CDR3 spells CASSPSPTTNEKLFF. Written as DNA, the CDR3 is TGTGCCAGCAGCCCGAGCCCCACAACTAATGAAAAACTGTTTTTT. This chain connects TRBV9 to TRBJ1-4; D is undetermined. CDR1 and CDR2 from the germline V gene are SGDLS and YYNGEE. The CDR3 contains 15 residues. Trimming took 4 bases from V and 0 from J, leaving 10 bases between them.

This chain links TRBV30 with TRBJ1-2, with a weak D call TRBD1 (6 bases). Germline CDR1 is GTSNPN and CDR2 is SVGIG (reference sequence). V was shortened by 7 bases and J by 10 bases, with 19 bases between the two germline ends. There are 12 residues in the CDR3. CDR3 in DNA: TGTGCCTCCGCAGCGGGGGGCGACTCCTACACCTTC. Translated: CASAAGGDSYTF.

The chain is built from TRBV7-6 and TRBJ2-1; the match to TRBD1 covers 10 bases. Germline CDR1 SGHVS, CDR2 FNYEAQ. The CDR3 spans 15 residues. V dropped 4 bases and J dropped 13; count of bases not matched to a gene: 13. CDR3 residues: CASSYSPGQGRTQFF. Here the CDR3 DNA reads TGTGCCAGCAGCTATTCCCCGGGACAGGGGAGGACACAGTTCTTC.

The chain recombines TRBV9 with TRBJ2-1, with TRBD2 matching 7 bases. CDR1 is SGDLS and CDR2 is YYNGEE in the germline V gene. CDR3 size: 17 residues. Trimming cost V 3 bases and J 0 bases; bases outside gene matches: 9. The CDR3 DNA follows: TGTGCCAGCAGCGCCCTTACTAGCGACATCTCCTACAATGAGCAGTTCTTC. This gives the protein CASSALTSDISYNEQFF.

This rearrangement joins TRBV10-2 to TRBJ1-6, with 8 positions matching TRBD1. The CDR3 contains 15 residues. Looked up from germline, CDR1 is WSHSY and CDR2 is SAAADI. Trimming took 4 bases from V and 6 from J; bases not matched to a gene: 5. The CDR3 DNA follows: TGCGCCAGCAGTGGCTATGGACAGGGTAATTCACCCCTCCACTTT. This gives the protein CASSGYGQGNSPLHF.

This chain joins TRBV18 and TRBJ2-5, with TRBD1 matching over 8 bases. Trimming cost V 6 bases and J 3 bases; bases outside gene matches: 3. This CDR3 region has 13 residues. Germline CDR1 KGHSH, CDR2 LQKENI. The CDR3 nucleotides read TGTGCCAGCTCTTTGACAGGGGAAGAGACCCAGTACTTC. Translating gives CASSLTGEETQYF.

The chain couples TRBV4-1 to TRBJ1-2, with 8 positions matching TRBD1. The junction had 5 bases not matched to a gene; V was cut back by 3 bases and J by 2 bases. This CDR3 contains 15 residues. The germline gives CDR1 MGHRA, CDR2 YSYEKL. The CDR3 DNA reads TGCGCCAGCAGCCAGCGGGACAGGACAAACTATGGCTACACCTTC. This gives the protein CASSQRDRTNYGYTF.

This clone was seen just once. The chain is built from TRBV5-5 and TRBJ1-2; TRBD1 matches 7 bases. Germline trimming cut 4 bases from V and 0 bases from J; bases unmatched to any gene: 9. The CDR3 has 16 residues. Germline V gene data show CDR1 as SGHKS and CDR2 as YYEKEE (reference sequence). CDR3 in amino acids: CASSHTGVRANYGYTF. CDR3 bases: TGTGCCAGCAGCCATACAGGGGTAAGAGCTAACTATGGCTACACCTTC.

The V and J genes are TRBV9 and TRBJ1-5; 8 nucleotides match TRBD1. The CDR3 has 15 amino acids. V was pared by 4 bases and J by 0 bases, with 3 bases of the junction left unmatched. Germline V gives CDR1 SGDLS, CDR2 YYNGEE. CDR3 region: CASSLGTGSNQPQHF. CDR3 DNA sequence: TGTGCCAGCAGCCTCGGGACAGGTAGCAATCAGCCCCAGCATTTT.

This chain connects TRBV5-6 to TRBJ2-5; D is possibly TRBD2 (5 bases). The CDR3 spans 15 residues. Germline loops: CDR1 SGHDT, CDR2 YYEEEE. Trimming removed 0 bases from V and 5 bases from J, with 14 bases in between. The CDR3 is CASSLVRNRGETQYF. CDR3 DNA sequence: TGTGCCAGCAGCTTGGTCAGGAACCGCGGGGAGACCCAGTACTTC.

V usage is TRBV10-2 and J usage is TRBJ2-3, with D tentatively TRBD1 (7 bases). The length of the CDR3 is 15 residues. Per germline, CDR1 WSHSY and CDR2 SAAADI. Trimming shortened V by 5 bases and J by 0 bases, and 12 bases separated the two germline ends. CDR3 DNA sequence: TGCGCCAGCAGTCGGGACAGCGGGAGCACAGATACGCAGTATTTT. Translation: CASSRDSGSTDTQYF.

The chain employs TRBV14 and TRBJ1-1; a possible D gene is TRBD1 (6 bases). This CDR3 has 17 residues. V lost 0 bases, J lost 5 bases, and 19 bases lay in between. Germline CDR1 SGHDN, CDR2 FVKESK. CDR3 DNA sequence: TGTGCCAGCAGCCAAGATTTGGGGGGGGCAGTATGGACTGAAGCTTTCTTT. Translation gives CASSQDLGGAVWTEAFF.

The chain employs TRBV28 and TRBJ1-5; perhaps TRBD1 as D (6 bases). CDR3 length equals 14 residues. V gave up 6 bases and J gave up 6 bases, with 15 bases separating them. CDR1 is MDHEN and CDR2 is SYDVKM in the germline V gene. The CDR3 DNA follows: TGTGCCAGCAGACGCGTCAGGGGTCTTCAGCCCCAGCATTTT. Its translation: CASRRVRGLQPQHF.

The chain carries TRBV5-8 and TRBJ1-5; 7 bases line up with TRBD1. This CDR3 is 14 amino acids long. Germline assignment: CDR1 SGHTS and CDR2 YDEGEE. With 5 bases clipped from V and 2 bases from J, the junction kept 4 bases outside the gene matches. The chain's CDR3 is CASSSTGGNQPQHF. The CDR3 DNA follows: TGTGCCAGCAGTTCAACAGGGGGCAATCAGCCCCAGCATTTT.

The J gene is TRBJ2-1, the V gene TRBV4-3, with 7 positions matching TRBD1. V dropped 2 bases and J dropped 5; count of bases not matched to a gene: 6. CDR1 is LGHNA and CDR2 is YSLEER in the germline V gene. The CDR3 contains 15 residues. The CDR3 region has the DNA TGCGCCAGCAGCCAATTGACAGGGCCGAACAATGAGCAGTTCTTC. Translated, it gives CASSQLTGPNNEQFF.